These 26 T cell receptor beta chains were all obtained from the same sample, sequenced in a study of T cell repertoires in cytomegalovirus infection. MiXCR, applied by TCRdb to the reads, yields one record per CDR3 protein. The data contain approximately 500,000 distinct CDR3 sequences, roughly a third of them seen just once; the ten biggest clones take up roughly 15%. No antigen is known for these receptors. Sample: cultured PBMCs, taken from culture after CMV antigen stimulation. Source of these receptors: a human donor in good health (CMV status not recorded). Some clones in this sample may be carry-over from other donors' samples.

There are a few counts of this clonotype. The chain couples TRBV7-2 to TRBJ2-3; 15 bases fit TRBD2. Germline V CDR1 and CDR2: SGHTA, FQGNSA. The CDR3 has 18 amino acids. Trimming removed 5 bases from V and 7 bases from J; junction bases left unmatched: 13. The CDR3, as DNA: TGTGCCAGCAGCCCATACGGCTCCGGGACTAGCGGGAGGAATACGCAGTATTTT. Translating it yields CASSPYGSGTSGRNTQYF.

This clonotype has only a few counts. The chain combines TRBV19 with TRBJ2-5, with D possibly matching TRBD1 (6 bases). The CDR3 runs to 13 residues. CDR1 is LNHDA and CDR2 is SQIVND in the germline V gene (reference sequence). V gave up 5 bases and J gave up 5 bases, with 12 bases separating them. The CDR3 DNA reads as TGTGCCAGTAGTCTCGACAGGAAGGAGACCCAGTACTTC. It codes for CASSLDRKETQYF.

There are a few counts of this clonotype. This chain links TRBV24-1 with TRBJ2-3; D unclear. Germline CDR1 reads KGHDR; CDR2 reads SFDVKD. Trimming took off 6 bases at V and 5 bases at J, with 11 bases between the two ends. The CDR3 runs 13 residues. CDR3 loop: CATSFSSGDTQYF. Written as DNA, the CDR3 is TGTGCCACCAGTTTTTCTAGTGGAGATACGCAGTATTTT.

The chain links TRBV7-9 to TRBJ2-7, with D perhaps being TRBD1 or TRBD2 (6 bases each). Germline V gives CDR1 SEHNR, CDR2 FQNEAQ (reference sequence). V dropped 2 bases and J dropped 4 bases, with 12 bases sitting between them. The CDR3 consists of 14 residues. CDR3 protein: CASSLRGTPYEQYV. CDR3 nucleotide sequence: TGTGCCAGCAGCTTACGCGGGACACCTTACGAGCAGTACGTC.

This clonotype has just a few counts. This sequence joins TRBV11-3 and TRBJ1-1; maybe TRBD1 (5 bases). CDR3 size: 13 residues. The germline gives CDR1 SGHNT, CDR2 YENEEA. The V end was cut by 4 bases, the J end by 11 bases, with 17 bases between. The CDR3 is CASSSRIDGAAFF. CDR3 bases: TGTGCCAGCAGCTCAAGGATCGACGGGGCGGCTTTCTTT.

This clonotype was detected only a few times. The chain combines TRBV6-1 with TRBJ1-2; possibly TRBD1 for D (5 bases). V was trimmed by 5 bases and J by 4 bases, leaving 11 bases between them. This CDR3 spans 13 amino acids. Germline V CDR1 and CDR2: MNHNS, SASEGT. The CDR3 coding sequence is TGTGCCAGCAGTTCCCTACAGGTCTATGGCTACACCTTC. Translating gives CASSSLQVYGYTF.

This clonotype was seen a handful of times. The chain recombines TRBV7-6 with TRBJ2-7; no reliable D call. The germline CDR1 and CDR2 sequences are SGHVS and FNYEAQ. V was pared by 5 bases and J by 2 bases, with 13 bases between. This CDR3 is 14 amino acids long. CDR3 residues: CASSLGSDPYEQYV. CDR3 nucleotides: TGTGCCAGCAGCCTGGGATCGGACCCCTACGAGCAGTACGTC.

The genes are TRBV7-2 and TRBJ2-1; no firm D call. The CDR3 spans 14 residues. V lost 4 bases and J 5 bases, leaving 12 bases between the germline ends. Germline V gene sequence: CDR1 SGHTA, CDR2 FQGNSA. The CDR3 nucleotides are TGTGCCAGCAGCTCGGAGAACTGGGACAATGAGCAGTTCTTC. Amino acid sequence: CASSSENWDNEQFF.

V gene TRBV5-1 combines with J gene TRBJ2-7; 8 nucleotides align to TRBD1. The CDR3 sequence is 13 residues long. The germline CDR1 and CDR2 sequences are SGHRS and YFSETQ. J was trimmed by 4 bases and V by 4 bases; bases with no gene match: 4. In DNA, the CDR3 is TGCGCCAGCAGCAAGGGACAGGTTTACGAGCAGTACTTC. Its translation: CASSKGQVYEQYF.

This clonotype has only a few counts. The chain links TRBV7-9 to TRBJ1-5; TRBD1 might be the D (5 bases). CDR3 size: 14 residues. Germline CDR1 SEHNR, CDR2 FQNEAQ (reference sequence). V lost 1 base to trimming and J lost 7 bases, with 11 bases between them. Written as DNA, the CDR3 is TGTGCCAGCAGCTTAGAGGGGATCCAACAGCCCCAGCATTTT. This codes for CASSLEGIQQPQHF. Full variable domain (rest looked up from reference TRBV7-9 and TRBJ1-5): DTGVSQNPRHKITKRGQNVTFRCDPISEHNRLYWYRQTLGQGPEFLTYFQNEAQLEKSRLLSDRFSAERPKGSFSTLEIQRTEQGDSAMYLCASSLEGIQQPQHFGDGTRLSIL.

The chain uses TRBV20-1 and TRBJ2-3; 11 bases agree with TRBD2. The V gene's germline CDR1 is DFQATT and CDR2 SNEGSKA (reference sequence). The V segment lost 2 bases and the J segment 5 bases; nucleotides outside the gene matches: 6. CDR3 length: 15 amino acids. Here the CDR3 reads CSARSLAGVGDTQYF. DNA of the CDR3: TGCAGTGCTAGATCACTAGCGGGAGTGGGAGATACGCAGTATTTT.

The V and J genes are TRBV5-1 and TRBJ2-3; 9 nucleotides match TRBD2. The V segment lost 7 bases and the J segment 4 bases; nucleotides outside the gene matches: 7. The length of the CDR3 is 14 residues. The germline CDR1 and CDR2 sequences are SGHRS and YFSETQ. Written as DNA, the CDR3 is TGCGCCAGCCTCGATAGCGGGAGTGCAGATACGCAGTATTTT. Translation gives CASLDSGSADTQYF.

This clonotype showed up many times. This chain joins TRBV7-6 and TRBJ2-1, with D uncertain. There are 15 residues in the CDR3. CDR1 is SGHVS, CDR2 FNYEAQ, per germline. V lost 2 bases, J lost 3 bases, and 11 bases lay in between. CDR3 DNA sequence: TGTGCCAGCAGCTTAAATCCCTCCGGCTACAATGAGCAGTTCTTC. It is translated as CASSLNPSGYNEQFF. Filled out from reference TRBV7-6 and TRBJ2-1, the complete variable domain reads GAGVSQSPRYKVTKRGQDVALRCDPISGHVSLYWYRQALGQGPEFLTYFNYEAQQDKSGLPNDRFSAERPEGSISTLTIQRTEQRDSAMYRCASSLNPSGYNEQFFGPGTRLTVL.

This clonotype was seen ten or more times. The CDR3 bases are TGTGCCAGCAGTTTACCTGGTGGGGAGCAGTTCTTC. Translation gives CASSLPGGEQFF. The V gene is TRBV28, the J gene TRBJ2-1; no definite D call. V shed 2 bases and J shed 10 bases, with 9 bases lying between them. Germline V CDR1 and CDR2: MDHEN, SYDVKM. The CDR3 consists of 12 residues.

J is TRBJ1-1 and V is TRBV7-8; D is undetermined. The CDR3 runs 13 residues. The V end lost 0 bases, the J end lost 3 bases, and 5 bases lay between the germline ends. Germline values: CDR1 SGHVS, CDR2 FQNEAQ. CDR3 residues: CASSLAAYTEAFF. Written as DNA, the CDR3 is TGTGCCAGCAGCTTAGCAGCATACACTGAAGCTTTCTTT.

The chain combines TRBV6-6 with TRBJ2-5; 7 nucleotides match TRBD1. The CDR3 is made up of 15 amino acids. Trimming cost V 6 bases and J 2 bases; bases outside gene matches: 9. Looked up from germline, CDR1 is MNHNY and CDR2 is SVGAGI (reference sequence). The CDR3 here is CASSQDRRQQETQYF. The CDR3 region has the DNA TGTGCCAGCAGCCAGGACAGGCGACAACAAGAGACCCAGTACTTC.

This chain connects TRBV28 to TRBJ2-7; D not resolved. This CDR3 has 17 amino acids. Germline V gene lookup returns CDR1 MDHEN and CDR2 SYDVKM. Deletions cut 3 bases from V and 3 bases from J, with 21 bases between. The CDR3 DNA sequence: TGTGCCAGCAGTTTGAGGCCCACACGGATCCCAATCTACGAGCAGTACTTC. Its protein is CASSLRPTRIPIYEQYF.

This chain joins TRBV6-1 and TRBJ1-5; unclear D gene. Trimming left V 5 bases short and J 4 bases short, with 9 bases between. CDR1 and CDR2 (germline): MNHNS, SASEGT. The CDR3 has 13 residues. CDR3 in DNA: TGTGCCAGCAGTAGGCAGAATAATCAGCCCCAGCATTTT. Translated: CASSRQNNQPQHF.

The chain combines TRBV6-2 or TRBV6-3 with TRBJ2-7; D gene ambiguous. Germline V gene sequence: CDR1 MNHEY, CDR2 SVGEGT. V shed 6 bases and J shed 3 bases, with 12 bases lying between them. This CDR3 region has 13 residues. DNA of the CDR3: TGTGCCAGCAGGTGGGAAGGAAACTACGAGCAGTACGTC. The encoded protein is CASRWEGNYEQYV.

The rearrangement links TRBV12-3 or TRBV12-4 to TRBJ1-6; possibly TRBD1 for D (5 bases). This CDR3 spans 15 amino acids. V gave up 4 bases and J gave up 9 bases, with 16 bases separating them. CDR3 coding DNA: TGTGCCAGCAGTTCTGGCGGGGGGGTCCGTTCACCCCTCCACTTT. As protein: CASSSGGGVRSPLHF.

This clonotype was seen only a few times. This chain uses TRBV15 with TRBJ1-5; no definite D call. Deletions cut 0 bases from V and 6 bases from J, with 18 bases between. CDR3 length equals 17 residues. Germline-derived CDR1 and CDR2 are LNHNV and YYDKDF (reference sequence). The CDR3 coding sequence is TGTGCCACCAGCAGAGATTACTGGCAGCCGTCGAGTCAGCCCCAGCATTTT. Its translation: CATSRDYWQPSSQPQHF.

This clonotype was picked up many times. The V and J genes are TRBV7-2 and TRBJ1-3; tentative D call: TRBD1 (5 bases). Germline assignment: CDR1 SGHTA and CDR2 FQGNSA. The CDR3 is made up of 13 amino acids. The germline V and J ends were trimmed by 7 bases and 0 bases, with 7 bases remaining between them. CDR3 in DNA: TGTGCCAGCACCGGGGCCTCTGGAAACACCATATATTTT. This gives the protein CASTGASGNTIYF.

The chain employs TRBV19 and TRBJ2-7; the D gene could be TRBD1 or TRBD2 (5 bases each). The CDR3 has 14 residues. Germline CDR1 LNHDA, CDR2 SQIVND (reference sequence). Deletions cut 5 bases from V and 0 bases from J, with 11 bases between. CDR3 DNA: TGTGCCAGTAGTCCTAAGGGGAGCTCCTACGAGCAGTACTTC. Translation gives CASSPKGSSYEQYF.

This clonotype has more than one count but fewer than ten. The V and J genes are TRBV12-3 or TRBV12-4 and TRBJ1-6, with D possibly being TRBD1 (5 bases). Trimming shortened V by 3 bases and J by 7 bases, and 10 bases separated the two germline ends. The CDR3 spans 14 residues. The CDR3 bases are TGTGCCAGCAGTTTGTCAGCAGGGAATTCACCCCTCCACTTT. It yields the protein CASSLSAGNSPLHF.

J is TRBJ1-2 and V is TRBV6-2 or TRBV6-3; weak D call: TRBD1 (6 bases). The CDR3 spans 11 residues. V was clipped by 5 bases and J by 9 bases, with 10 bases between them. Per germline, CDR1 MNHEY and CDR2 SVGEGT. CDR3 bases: TGTGCCAGCAGTCGACAGGCAAGCTACACCTTC. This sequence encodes CASSRQASYTF.

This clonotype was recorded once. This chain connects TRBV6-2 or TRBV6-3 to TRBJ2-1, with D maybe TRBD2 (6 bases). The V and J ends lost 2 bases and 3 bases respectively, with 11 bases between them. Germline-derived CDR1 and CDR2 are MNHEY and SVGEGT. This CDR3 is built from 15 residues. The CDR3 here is CASSYSGGVYNEQFF. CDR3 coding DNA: TGTGCCAGCAGTTACAGTGGCGGGGTCTACAATGAGCAGTTCTTC.